These 32 T cell receptor beta chains were sequenced from one sample in a study of early T cells in non-severe SARS-CoV-2 infection. TCRdb reprocessed the 5' RACE reads with MiXCR, giving one entry per CDR3 protein. The sample consists of about 45,000 distinct CDR3 sequences, around 10% of them appearing once. The sequencing input was whole blood. Source of these receptors: an adult who was a healthcare worker with PCR-confirmed SARS-CoV-2 infection or an uninfected control (not recorded which).

In its sample, this clonotype was seen once. The V and J genes are TRBV7-9 and TRBJ2-1; 10 nucleotides match TRBD2. The V and J ends lost 5 bases and 8 bases, in that order; junction bases with no gene match: 9. The CDR3 is 15 amino acids. CDR1 is SEHNR, CDR2 FQNEAQ, per germline (reference sequence). In DNA form, the CDR3 reads TGTGCCAGCAGCCCGGGGGCTAGCGGGAGCCATGAGCAGTTCTTC. Translation gives CASSPGASGSHEQFF.

This chain joins TRBV7-9 and TRBJ2-7; D is tentatively TRBD1 or TRBD2 (7 bases each). V lost 5 bases and J 0 bases, leaving 14 bases between the germline ends. Germline V gene data show CDR1 as SEHNR and CDR2 as FQNEAQ (reference sequence). This CDR3 is 15 amino acids long. The CDR3 bases are TGTGCCAGCAGCCCGGGGAGGGGGCACTCCTACGAGCAGTACTTC. Encoded protein: CASSPGRGHSYEQYF. Complete variable domain (other parts from reference TRBV7-9 and TRBJ2-7): DTGVSQNPRHKITKRGQNVTFRCDPISEHNRLYWYRQTLGQGPEFLTYFQNEAQLEKSRLLSDRFSAERPKGSFSTLEIQRTEQGDSAMYLCASSPGRGHSYEQYFGPGTRLTVT.

The CDR3 DNA sequence: TGTGCCAGCAGCTTCAAATGGAACACCGGGGAGCTGTTTTTT. It translates to CASSFKWNTGELFF. The V call is TRBV7-2, the J call TRBJ2-2, with D unclear. Germline CDR1 SGHTA, CDR2 FQGNSA. The V end was cut by 3 bases, the J end by 1 base, with 6 bases between. The CDR3 runs 14 residues. Using reference TRBV7-2 and TRBJ2-2 for the parts outside the CDR3, the full variable domain is GAGVSQSPSNKVTEKGKDVELRCDPISGHTALYWYRQSLGQGLEFLIYFQGNSAPDKSGLPSDRFSAERTGGSVSTLTIQRTQQEDSAVYLCASSFKWNTGELFFGEGSRLTVL.

In its sample, this clonotype was seen a few times. The rearrangement joins TRBV4-3 to TRBJ2-3, with 7 bases fitting TRBD1. The CDR3 length is 16 residues. Germline loops: CDR1 LGHNA, CDR2 YSLEER. V gave up 0 bases and J gave up 4 bases; unmatched junction bases: 7. CDR3 amino acids: CASSQDGHRGADTQYF. For the CDR3, the DNA is TGCGCCAGCAGCCAAGATGGCCACAGGGGAGCAGATACGCAGTATTTT.

This clonotype has more than one count but fewer than ten. The rearrangement joins TRBV25-1 to TRBJ2-2; TRBD1 might be the D (6 bases). CDR1 is MGHDK, CDR2 SYGVNS, per germline. This CDR3 comprises 14 residues. V dropped 5 bases and J dropped 8 bases, with 15 bases sitting between them. CDR3 amino acids: CASSLFRGSGELFF. CDR3 coding DNA: TGTGCCAGCAGTCTCTTTAGGGGGTCGGGGGAGCTGTTTTTT. The full variable domain, with the rest looked up from reference TRBV25-1 and TRBJ2-2, is EADIYQTPRYLVIGTGKKITLECSQTMGHDKMYWYQQDPGMELHLIHYSYGVNSTEKGDLSSESTVSRIRTEHFPLTLESARPSHTSQYLCASSLFRGSGELFFGEGSRLTVL.

This clonotype has a count of ten or more. This chain connects TRBV2 to TRBJ1-6, with unresolved D. The CDR3 loop spans 15 amino acids. The V gene's germline CDR1 is SNHLY and CDR2 FYNNEI. V shed 4 bases and J shed 0 bases, with 7 bases lying between them. The CDR3 region is CASSGSSSYNSPLHF. The CDR3, as DNA: TGTGCCAGCAGTGGTAGCAGCTCCTATAATTCACCCCTCCACTTT. Based on the CDR3 plus reference TRBV2 and TRBJ1-6, the full variable domain is EPEVTQTPSHQVTQMGQEVILRCVPISNHLYFYWYRQILGQKVEFLVSFYNNEISEKSEIFDDQFSVERPDGSNFTLKIRSTKLEDSAMYFCASSGSSSYNSPLHFGNGTRLTVT.

This clonotype was counted a few times. The rearrangement links TRBV28 to TRBJ2-5, with D possibly being TRBD1 or TRBD2 (7 bases each). Deletions cut 3 bases from V and 2 bases from J, with 13 bases between. Germline CDR1 MDHEN, CDR2 SYDVKM. The CDR3 covers 15 residues. CDR3 sequence: CASSFQGGVQETQYF. The CDR3 DNA follows: TGTGCCAGCAGTTTCCAGGGGGGGGTACAAGAGACCCAGTACTTC.

The V call is TRBV6-5, the J call TRBJ2-7; D is perhaps TRBD2 (5 bases). V was trimmed by 6 bases and J by 7 bases, leaving 16 bases between them. Germline V gene sequence: CDR1 MNHEY, CDR2 SVGAGI. The CDR3 has 13 residues. The CDR3 bases are TGTGCCAGCAGGCCATTGGTTTCGGGAGAGCAGTACTTC. Translation gives CASRPLVSGEQYF.

This clonotype came up many times. This sequence joins TRBV9 and TRBJ1-5, with TRBD1 matching 7 bases. The CDR3 is made up of 17 amino acids. V gave up 3 bases and J gave up 0 bases; unmatched junction bases: 9. Germline values: CDR1 SGDLS, CDR2 YYNGEE. Here the CDR3 reads CASSDGTEPYSNQPQHF. CDR3 coding DNA: TGTGCCAGCAGCGATGGGACAGAACCCTATAGCAATCAGCCCCAGCATTTT. The variable domain in full, completed from reference TRBV9 and TRBJ1-5, reads DSGVTQTPKHLITATGQRVTLRCSPRSGDLSVYWYQQSLDQGLQFLIQYYNGEERAKGNILERFSAQQFPDLHSELNLSSLELGDSALYFCASSDGTEPYSNQPQHFGDGTRLSIL.

This clonotype has at least ten counts. The chain couples TRBV7-6 to TRBJ2-2, with unresolved D. This CDR3 is 12 amino acids long. The V gene's germline CDR1 is SGHVS and CDR2 FNYEAQ. Between the trimmed V and J ends, which lost 2 bases and 5 bases, there was a span of 3 bases. The CDR3 DNA reads TGTGCCAGCAGCTTACGGACCGGGGAGCTGTTTTTT. Its protein product is CASSLRTGELFF.

This chain connects TRBV28 to TRBJ1-5; unclear D gene. CDR3 length: 12 residues. V was trimmed by 5 bases and J by 9 bases, leaving 11 bases between them. Germline values: CDR1 MDHEN, CDR2 SYDVKM. Written as DNA, the CDR3 is TGTGCCAGCAGTCCCGACTTACCGCCCCAGCATTTT. Its translation is CASSPDLPPQHF.

This clonotype has ten or more counts. The V call is TRBV20-1, the J call TRBJ1-2, with 11 bases fitting TRBD1. Germline-derived CDR1 and CDR2 are DFQATT and SNEGSKA (reference sequence). After removal of 6 bases from V and 8 bases from J, the junction contained 8 bases not matched to a gene. This CDR3 is built from 13 residues. The CDR3 sequence: CSAPGQGAGGYTF. The CDR3 coding sequence is TGCAGTGCCCCTGGACAGGGGGCTGGGGGCTACACCTTC.

The J gene is TRBJ2-2, the V gene TRBV7-3; D remains unclear. The CDR3 has 14 residues. Germline lookup yields CDR1 SGHTA and CDR2 FQGTGA. V lost 5 bases to trimming and J lost 5 bases, with 12 bases between them. The CDR3 coding sequence is TGTGCCAGCAGCCCCCTACTGACGACCGGGGAGCTGTTTTTT. Translation: CASSPLLTTGELFF.

Many counts were recorded for this clonotype. The rearrangement joins TRBV6-1 to TRBJ1-1, with D unresolved. CDR3 size: 16 residues. V was cut by 5 bases and J by 0 bases, with 16 bases left in between. Germline V gene lookup returns CDR1 MNHNS and CDR2 SASEGT. CDR3 DNA sequence: TGTGCCAGCAGTCCACCCATGAGGATCATGAACACTGAAGCTTTCTTT. This encodes CASSPPMRIMNTEAFF.

This clonotype occurred many times. The chain couples TRBV7-8 to TRBJ2-7, with D possibly being TRBD2 (6 bases). Trimming stripped 5 bases from V and 3 bases from J, with 20 bases between. CDR1 and CDR2 from the germline V gene are SGHVS and FQNEAQ. CDR3 length: 16 amino acids. The CDR3 loop reads CASSPIRDLKNYEQYF. Written as DNA, the CDR3 is TGTGCCAGCAGCCCGATCCGGGACTTGAAAAACTACGAGCAGTACTTC.

This clonotype is deemed medium-sized. This chain links TRBV20-1 with TRBJ2-3, with D tentatively TRBD2 (5 bases). Between the trimmed V and J ends, which lost 3 bases and 2 bases, there was a span of 18 bases. The germline CDR1 and CDR2 sequences are DFQATT and SNEGSKA (reference sequence). CDR3 length: 16 residues. The CDR3 nucleotides read TGCAGTGCTAGCTCCATAGGGCTAGCTCACACAGATACGCAGTATTTT. Translated, it gives CSASSIGLAHTDTQYF.

V and J are TRBV2 and TRBJ2-1; possible D gene TRBD2, 5 bases. In germline, CDR1 is SNHLY, CDR2 FYNNEI. V lost 3 bases, J lost 11 bases, and 11 bases lay in between. The CDR3 runs 12 residues. The CDR3 DNA follows: TGTGCCAGCAGTGACCCCGACGGGAAGCAGTTCTTC. Its protein product is CASSDPDGKQFF.

This chain links TRBV7-9 with TRBJ1-1, with D maybe TRBD1 (6 bases). Germline assignment: CDR1 SEHNR and CDR2 FQNEAQ (reference sequence). Between the trimmed V and J ends, which lost 5 bases and 5 bases, there was a span of 18 bases. CDR3 size: 15 residues. The DNA of the CDR3 is TGTGCCAGCAGCCCTTACGCGGACAGACTAACTGAAGCTTTCTTT. Its translation: CASSPYADRLTEAFF.

This clonotype was counted only a few times. V usage is TRBV10-2 and J usage is TRBJ2-2, with unresolved D. Between the trimmed V and J ends, which lost 2 bases and 6 bases, there was a span of 7 bases. This CDR3 has 13 residues. CDR1 is WSHSY, CDR2 SAAADI, per germline. CDR3 in amino acids: CASSEGPPGELFF. CDR3 DNA sequence: TGCGCCAGCAGTGAGGGGCCCCCCGGGGAGCTGTTTTTT.

This clonotype was detected a few times. The V gene is TRBV20-1, the J gene TRBJ1-1; D perhaps matches TRBD1 (5 bases). The CDR3 is 12 residues long. Trimming removed 2 bases from V and 4 bases from J, with 8 bases in between. The V gene's germline CDR1 is DFQATT and CDR2 SNEGSKA (reference sequence). The CDR3, as DNA: TGCAGTGCTAGACCAGGGATCACTGAAGCTTTCTTT. Its protein is CSARPGITEAFF.

The CDR3 is CSAFKRVGEETQYF. DNA for the CDR3: TGCAGTGCTTTTAAGCGGGTCGGGGAAGAGACCCAGTACTTC. J is TRBJ2-5 and V is TRBV20-1, with a possible D match to TRBD2 (6 bases). Trimming cost V 5 bases and J 3 bases, with 16 bases left between them. Germline V gene sequence: CDR1 DFQATT, CDR2 SNEGSKA (reference sequence). The CDR3 extends over 14 amino acids.

There are a few counts of this clonotype. The rearrangement uses TRBV20-1 and TRBJ2-7; 10 positions agree with TRBD2. The CDR3 runs to 14 residues. Germline V gives CDR1 DFQATT, CDR2 SNEGSKA (reference sequence). Germline trimming cut 2 bases from V and 2 bases from J; bases unmatched to any gene: 3. The CDR3 sequence is CSARTSGVTYEQYF. The CDR3 DNA reads TGCAGTGCTAGAACTAGCGGGGTAACCTACGAGCAGTACTTC.

This clonotype has more than one count but fewer than ten. The chain couples TRBV6-5 to TRBJ2-7; D unclear. Germline CDR1 MNHEY, CDR2 SVGAGI. The CDR3 is 14 amino acids. Trimming removed 3 bases at V and 7 bases at J, with 16 bases between. In DNA form, the CDR3 reads TGTGCCAGCAGTTATCTGGCAGGAACAAGTGAGCAGTACTTC. Amino acid sequence: CASSYLAGTSEQYF.

The chain carries TRBV7-6 and TRBJ2-7, with D possibly TRBD1 on 6 matching bases. V lost 1 base, J lost 2 bases, and 12 bases lay in between. Germline CDR1 and CDR2: SGHVS and FNYEAQ. CDR3 size: 15 residues. For the CDR3, the DNA is TGTGCCAGCAGCTTAGGGTGGACAGCAACCTACGAGCAGTACTTC. Amino acids: CASSLGWTATYEQYF.

This clonotype is medium-sized. V is TRBV28 and J is TRBJ1-1; 7 bases agree with TRBD1. This CDR3 contains 13 residues. V lost 9 bases and J lost 1; bases outside the gene matches: 5. Germline V gene sequence: CDR1 MDHEN, CDR2 SYDVKM. CDR3 protein: CARKGAGNTEAFF. CDR3 sequence (DNA): TGTGCCAGAAAGGGGGCGGGGAACACTGAAGCTTTCTTT.

The rearrangement links TRBV28 to TRBJ1-1; TRBD1 might be the D (5 bases). Germline loops: CDR1 MDHEN, CDR2 SYDVKM. Trimming shortened V by 3 bases and J by 8 bases, and 16 bases separated the two germline ends. The CDR3 has 14 amino acids. CDR3 coding DNA: TGTGCCAGCAGTTTTTTCAATACCGGGGCCGAAGCTTTCTTT. It codes for CASSFFNTGAEAFF.

The rearrangement joins TRBV3-1 to TRBJ2-7, with 11 bases fitting TRBD2. The J segment lost 2 bases and the V segment lost 3 bases, leaving 6 bases of the junction unmatched. Looked up from germline, CDR1 is LGHDT and CDR2 is YNNKEL (reference sequence). This CDR3 contains 16 residues. The CDR3 sequence is CASSHQLAGVTYEQYF. The CDR3 DNA reads TGTGCCAGCAGCCACCAACTAGCGGGAGTCACCTACGAGCAGTACTTC.

V gene TRBV20-1 combines with J gene TRBJ2-7; a possible D gene is TRBD1 (6 bases). Germline lookup yields CDR1 DFQATT and CDR2 SNEGSKA (reference sequence). There are 12 residues in the CDR3. With 7 bases removed from V and 4 bases from J, the gap between germline ends came to 14 bases. This CDR3 reads CSVRRTAYEQYF. The DNA for the CDR3 is TGCAGTGTCCGCCGGACAGCTTACGAGCAGTACTTC.

The V gene is TRBV28, the J gene TRBJ1-4; D uncertain. V was clipped by 2 bases and J by 0 bases, with 10 bases between them. This CDR3 has 16 amino acids. CDR1 is MDHEN, CDR2 SYDVKM, per germline. The chain's CDR3 is CASSLILGTTNEKLFF. As DNA, the CDR3 is TGTGCCAGCAGTTTAATCCTGGGGACAACTAATGAAAAACTGTTTTTT.

This clonotype was recorded at least ten times. The chain employs TRBV28 and TRBJ1-2, with D perhaps matching TRBD1 (5 bases). V shed 2 bases and J shed 4 bases, with 11 bases lying between them. CDR1 and CDR2 (germline): MDHEN, SYDVKM. The CDR3 extends over 14 amino acids. The CDR3 nucleotides are TGTGCCAGCAGTTTAGGGGGATACCTCTATGGCTACACCTTC. It translates to CASSLGGYLYGYTF.

V gene TRBV6-5 combines with J gene TRBJ1-5; maybe TRBD1 (6 bases). CDR1 is MNHEY, CDR2 SVGAGI, per germline. The CDR3 runs to 14 residues. Deletions cut 6 bases from V and 3 bases from J, with 12 bases between. CDR3 coding DNA: TGTGCCAGCAGGTTGGCAGGGGACAATCAGCCCCAGCATTTT. It codes for CASRLAGDNQPQHF.

Details on this clonotype: One end of the junction varies from germline; a read error may be responsible. The V call is TRBV6-2 or TRBV6-3, the J call TRBJ2-2; possible D gene TRBD2, 5 bases. Germline V CDR1 and CDR2: MNHEY, SVGEGT. The CDR3 runs to 14 residues. In DNA, the CDR3 is TGTGCCAGCAGTTACGTTTGGCGTACCGGGGAGCTGATTTTT. It translates to CASSYVWRTGELIF.